These T cell receptor beta chains were read from a single sample in a study of CD8 T cells in ankylosing spondylitis. TCRdb used MiXCR to reprocess the 5' RACE reads, holding one entry per CDR3 protein. The table has about 480,000 distinct CDR3 sequences, approximately 17% seen once. What was sequenced was blood, either unsorted or a sorted T cell fraction (not recorded which). The receptors stem from a male donor with ankylosing spondylitis. Both conserved end residues are part of each CDR3. Fields, in order: J gene, clone size, D gene, V gene, CDR3 protein, CDR3 DNA. A D gene is named only where the DNA matches it firmly. Size tells how often a clone was seen (once, few, many) or the class of an expanded clone, and some rows leave it out.

J gene: TRBJ2-7; clone size: -; D gene: TRBD1; V gene: TRBV28; CDR3 protein: CASTRTGGLAASYEQYF; CDR3 DNA: TGTGCCAGCACCCGGACAGGGGGCTTGGCCGCCAGCTACGAGCAGTACTTC
J gene: TRBJ2-7; clone size: few; D gene: -; V gene: TRBV30; CDR3 protein: CAWSPPGVGTYEQYF; CDR3 DNA: TGTGCCTGGAGTCCCCCGGGAGTAGGTACCTACGAGCAGTACTTC
J gene: TRBJ2-5; clone size: few; D gene: -; V gene: TRBV6-2/TRBV6-3; CDR3 protein: CASSYPYGTQYF; CDR3 DNA: TGTGCCAGCAGTTACCCCTACGGGACCCAGTACTTC
J gene: TRBJ1-1; clone size: few; D gene: TRBD1; V gene: TRBV6-1; CDR3 protein: CASSDGQGNTEAFF; CDR3 DNA: TGTGCCAGCAGTGACGGACAGGGGAACACTGAAGCTTTCTTT
J gene: TRBJ2-4; clone size: -; D gene: -; V gene: TRBV15; CDR3 protein: CATSPRTLAKNIQYF; CDR3 DNA: TGTGCCACCAGCCCACGGACCCTAGCCAAAAACATTCAGTACTTC
J gene: TRBJ2-1; clone size: many; D gene: TRBD2; V gene: TRBV6-5; CDR3 protein: CASSYPSGDPYNEQFF; CDR3 DNA: TGTGCCAGCAGTTACCCTAGCGGGGACCCGTACAATGAGCAGTTCTTC
J gene: TRBJ1-1; clone size: -; D gene: -; V gene: TRBV20-1; CDR3 protein: CSARDSGRAFF; CDR3 DNA: TGCAGTGCTAGAGATTCGGGCAGAGCTTTCTTT
J gene: TRBJ1-2; clone size: -; D gene: -; V gene: TRBV12-3/TRBV12-4; CDR3 protein: CASSLLGAGDRGYGYTF; CDR3 DNA: TGTGCCAGCAGTTTATTAGGGGCAGGGGACCGAGGTTATGGCTACACCTTC
J gene: TRBJ1-1; clone size: -; D gene: -; V gene: TRBV3-1; CDR3 protein: CASSERGTHPEAFF; CDR3 DNA: TGTGCCAGCAGCGAGCGGGGGACTCACCCTGAAGCTTTCTTT
J gene: TRBJ2-4; clone size: few; D gene: TRBD1; V gene: TRBV7-3; CDR3 protein: CASSLMGHRGTVAKNIQYF; CDR3 DNA: TGTGCCAGCAGCTTAATGGGACACAGGGGGACCGTAGCCAAAAACATTCAGTACTTC
J gene: TRBJ1-3; clone size: -; D gene: -; V gene: TRBV3-1; CDR3 protein: CASSPAVSGNTIYF; CDR3 DNA: TGTGCCAGCAGCCCAGCAGTCTCTGGAAACACCATATATTTT
J gene: TRBJ1-2; clone size: -; D gene: -; V gene: TRBV4-2; CDR3 protein: CASSLTAEPGGYTF; CDR3 DNA: TGTGCCAGCAGCTTAACCGCGGAGCCGGGTGGCTACACCTTC
J gene: TRBJ1-5; clone size: many; D gene: -; V gene: TRBV7-2; CDR3 protein: CASSSQGPGNQPQHF; CDR3 DNA: TGTGCCAGCAGCTCACAGGGACCTGGGAATCAGCCCCAGCATTTT
J gene: TRBJ2-1; clone size: -; D gene: -; V gene: TRBV20-1; CDR3 protein: CSASGGNEQFF; CDR3 DNA: TGCAGTGCTAGTGGAGGGAATGAGCAGTTCTTC
J gene: TRBJ2-5; clone size: -; D gene: -; V gene: TRBV5-6; CDR3 protein: CASSLVGQGGETQYF; CDR3 DNA: TGTGCCAGCAGCTTGGTGGGCCAGGGTGGGGAGACCCAGTACTTC
J gene: TRBJ2-3; clone size: few; D gene: -; V gene: TRBV5-1; CDR3 protein: CASSLAGQTTDTQYF; CDR3 DNA: TGCGCCAGCAGCTTGGCCGGGCAGACCACAGATACGCAGTATTTT
J gene: TRBJ1-3; clone size: -; D gene: -; V gene: TRBV20-1; CDR3 protein: CSARADRVGNTIYF; CDR3 DNA: TGCAGTGCTAGAGCCGATAGGGTGGGAAACACCATATATTTT
J gene: TRBJ2-3; clone size: many; D gene: -; V gene: TRBV5-1; CDR3 protein: CASSLGITDTQYF; CDR3 DNA: TGCGCCAGCAGCTTGGGGATTACAGATACGCAGTATTTT
J gene: TRBJ1-1; clone size: -; D gene: -; V gene: TRBV2; CDR3 protein: CASTQTVLNTEAFF; CDR3 DNA: TGTGCCAGCACCCAGACAGTGTTGAACACTGAAGCTTTCTTT
J gene: TRBJ2-3; clone size: once; D gene: -; V gene: TRBV18; CDR3 protein: CASSPRPGVQYF; CDR3 DNA: TGTGCCAGCTCACCAAGGCCGGGGGTGCAGTATTTT
J gene: TRBJ1-2; clone size: -; D gene: -; V gene: TRBV19; CDR3 protein: CASSPFPQAGGDYGYTF; CDR3 DNA: TGTGCCAGTAGTCCCTTCCCCCAGGCCGGTGGGGACTATGGCTACACCTTC
J gene: TRBJ2-7; clone size: few; D gene: TRBD1; V gene: TRBV12-3/TRBV12-4; CDR3 protein: CASRMGQGAGEQYF; CDR3 DNA: TGTGCCAGCAGGATGGGACAGGGGGCGGGTGAGCAGTACTTC
J gene: TRBJ2-3; clone size: -; D gene: TRBD2; V gene: TRBV28; CDR3 protein: CASVQGGTDTQYF; CDR3 DNA: TGTGCCAGCGTCCAGGGAGGGACAGATACGCAGTATTTT